These 10 T cell receptor beta chains share one sample of origin, sequenced in a study of human T cells and chemical hapten exposure. As to time point: pre-sensitization, week 0. Regarding treatment: therapeutic diphenylcyclopropenone sensitization with weekly scalp DPC. TCRdb used MiXCR to reprocess the RACE reads, holding one entry per CDR3 protein. Found here are some 36,000 distinct CDR3 sequences, approximately 7.6% of them singletons; the top ten hold over 1%. The sequenced sample was whole blood, obtained in connection with sensitization to the hapten diphenylcyclopropenone (DPC). These receptor sequences come from a woman in her forties or fifties with alopecia areata. Some clones in this sample may be carry-over from other donors' samples.

The table lists this clonotype with a few counts. The V and J genes are TRBV14 and TRBJ2-3, with TRBD1 as a possible D gene (7 bases). The germline V gene has CDR1 SGHDN and CDR2 FVKESK. The CDR3 runs to 16 residues. Trimming pared 4 bases from V and 3 bases from J, leaving 17 bases between. The CDR3 nucleotides read TGTGCCAGCAGCCGACAGGGTCAAGGAGGGACAGATACGCAGTATTTT. Encoded protein: CASSRQGQGGTDTQYF.

This clonotype was detected a few times. V and J are TRBV11-3 and TRBJ2-3, with TRBD2 matching 9 bases. This CDR3 spans 17 amino acids. The germline V gene encodes CDR1 SGHNT and CDR2 YENEEA. With V trimmed by 2 bases and J by 2 bases, 8 bases remained unmatched. The CDR3 loop is CASSLWSGRINTDTQYF. Written as DNA, the CDR3 is TGTGCCAGCAGCTTATGGAGCGGGAGGATCAACACAGATACGCAGTATTTT.

This clonotype was counted between two and nine times. The V and J genes are TRBV11-2 and TRBJ2-1; the D gene is possibly TRBD1 (5 bases). CDR3 size: 17 residues. Germline-derived CDR1 and CDR2 are SGHAT and FQNNGV. Trimming took off 0 bases at V and 0 bases at J, with 12 bases between the two ends. The CDR3 sequence is CASSLEFGADSYNEQFF. The CDR3 DNA follows: TGTGCCAGCAGCTTAGAATTTGGGGCGGACTCCTACAATGAGCAGTTCTTC.

CDR3 region: CSANRGRETQYF. DNA of the CDR3: TGCAGTGCTAACAGGGGCAGGGAGACCCAGTACTTC. The genes are TRBV20-1 and TRBJ2-5; 7 bases are a match to TRBD1. The CDR3 length is 12 residues. Germline assignment: CDR1 DFQATT and CDR2 SNEGSKA (reference sequence). The trim removed 4 bases at V and 5 bases at J, leaving 4 bases unmatched.

Many counts were recorded for this clonotype. This chain joins TRBV7-3 and TRBJ2-1; 9 bases align to TRBD1. Losses at the gene ends were 5 bases for V and 6 bases for J; bases not matched to a gene: 8. CDR1 is SGHTA, CDR2 FQGTGA, per germline. The length of the CDR3 is 15 residues. The CDR3 sequence: CASSTTGGWGNEQFF. For the CDR3, the DNA is TGTGCCAGCAGCACCACAGGGGGCTGGGGCAATGAGCAGTTCTTC.

This clonotype was seen ten or more times. The chain combines TRBV28 with TRBJ2-5, with D hard to call. V was clipped by 5 bases and J by 7 bases, with 23 bases between them. The CDR3 is 16 amino acids. CDR1 and CDR2 (germline): MDHEN, SYDVKM. The CDR3 loop reads CASSRLTAAPVGTQYF. The CDR3 region has the DNA TGTGCCAGCAGTCGCCTGACGGCAGCCCCGGTGGGGACCCAGTACTTC.

This clonotype has ten or more counts. The CDR3 region is CSVDPGQENTEAFF. The CDR3, as DNA: TGCAGCGTTGACCCGGGACAGGAGAACACTGAAGCTTTCTTT. The chain couples TRBV29-1 to TRBJ1-1; 8 positions agree with TRBD1. Trimming took 3 bases from V and 1 from J; bases not matched to a gene: 4. This CDR3 is built from 14 residues. Germline CDR1 is SQVTM and CDR2 is ANQGSEA.

DNA for the CDR3: TGTGCCAGCAGCTTGTGGACAGTAAGCACAGATACGCAGTATTTT. Translating it yields CASSLWTVSTDTQYF. V gene TRBV5-5 combines with J gene TRBJ2-3; D is perhaps TRBD1 (6 bases). V was trimmed by 1 base and J by 0 bases, leaving 9 bases between them. The germline V gene encodes CDR1 SGHKS and CDR2 YYEKEE (reference sequence). The CDR3 runs to 15 residues. The whole variable domain, filled in from reference TRBV5-5 and TRBJ2-3, reads DAGVTQSPTHLIKTRGQQVTLRCSPISGHKSVSWYQQVLGQGPQFIFQYYEKEERGRGNFPDRFSARQFPNYSSELNVNALLLGDSALYLCASSLWTVSTDTQYFGPGTRLTVL.

This clonotype was seen many times. J is TRBJ1-1 and V is TRBV29-1, with a weak D call TRBD1 (6 bases). The CDR3 extends over 13 amino acids. Trimming took 1 base from V and 8 from J, leaving 14 bases between them. CDR1 and CDR2 from the germline V gene are SQVTM and ANQGSEA. This CDR3 is CSVEGGQGAEAFF. For the CDR3, the DNA is TGCAGCGTTGAAGGGGGGCAGGGAGCCGAAGCTTTCTTT.

In this sample, this clonotype turned up many times. The chain combines TRBV11-3 with TRBJ1-6; D gene unclear. This CDR3 contains 13 residues. From germline, CDR1 is SGHNT and CDR2 YENEEA. V gave up 4 bases and J gave up 7 bases, with 8 bases separating them. The CDR3 protein is CASSSDQNSPLHF. The CDR3 DNA reads TGTGCCAGCAGCTCCGACCAGAATTCACCCCTCCACTTT. Looking up the rest from reference TRBV11-3 and TRBJ1-6 gives the full variable domain: EAGVVQSPRYKIIEKKQPVAFWCNPISGHNTLYWYLQNLGQGPELLIRYENEEAVDDSQLPKDRFSAERLKGVDSTLKIQPAELGDSAVYLCASSSDQNSPLHFGNGTRLTVT.